This is a list of T cell receptor beta chains from one sample in a study of CD8+ T cells in alopecia areata. Here immunoSEQ multiplex PCR was the method, and the copy in TCRdb shows in-frame clones only, minus some. The sample holds hundreds of thousands of clones, 58% seen once. Sequencing was performed on CD4+ T cells sorted from blood, taken at week 24, from a patient treated with tofacitinib. The receptor source for this set is a human donor with alopecia areata. CDR3s leave out the opening cysteine and the closing phenylalanine or tryptophan. Fields, in order: CDR3 protein, V gene, J gene, D gene, clone size. D genes are given only for firm matches. A row's size may be missing; if present it is once, few, many or a size class.

CDR3 protein: ASSVQGIYNEQF
V gene: TRBV19
J gene: TRBJ2-1
D gene: -
clone size: few

CDR3 protein: ASPGSGRFTDTQY
V gene: TRBV5-4
J gene: TRBJ2-3
D gene: -
clone size: -

CDR3 protein: ASNSSLKGQGAYEQY
V gene: TRBV23-1
J gene: TRBJ2-7
D gene: TRBD1
clone size: -

CDR3 protein: ASSLLLITGELF
V gene: TRBV18
J gene: TRBJ2-2
D gene: -
clone size: -

CDR3 protein: ASSLLRWGGEQY
V gene: TRBV4-1
J gene: TRBJ2-7
D gene: TRBD2
clone size: once

CDR3 protein: ASSAGNLNTEAF
V gene: TRBV7-2
J gene: TRBJ1-1
D gene: -
clone size: few

CDR3 protein: ASSSGTSGGVSYNEQF
V gene: TRBV7-2
J gene: TRBJ2-1
D gene: TRBD2
clone size: -

CDR3 protein: ASSRVQVTLSGANVLT
V gene: TRBV5-5
J gene: TRBJ2-6
D gene: -
clone size: many

CDR3 protein: ASAQSRGANTGELF
V gene: TRBV12-5
J gene: TRBJ2-2
D gene: TRBD2
clone size: -

CDR3 protein: ASSQPTTGLANEKLF
V gene: TRBV4-1
J gene: TRBJ1-4
D gene: TRBD1
clone size: -

CDR3 protein: ASNLQGRSNQPQH
V gene: TRBV2
J gene: TRBJ1-5
D gene: -
clone size: -

CDR3 protein: ASREGRYSGNTIY
V gene: TRBV6-6
J gene: TRBJ1-3
D gene: -
clone size: -

CDR3 protein: SVGHSPASREQY
V gene: TRBV29-1
J gene: TRBJ2-7
D gene: -
clone size: -

CDR3 protein: ATARASYEQY
V gene: TRBV6-5
J gene: TRBJ2-7
D gene: -
clone size: -

CDR3 protein: ASSLDGRGWDNEQF
V gene: TRBV11-3
J gene: TRBJ2-1
D gene: -
clone size: -

CDR3 protein: ASSQEAGGLYNEQF
V gene: TRBV4-3
J gene: TRBJ2-1
D gene: TRBD2
clone size: -

CDR3 protein: SVETPGVPEAF
V gene: TRBV29-1
J gene: TRBJ1-1
D gene: -
clone size: few

CDR3 protein: ASSPDRGWVSETQY
V gene: TRBV13
J gene: TRBJ2-5
D gene: TRBD1
clone size: -

CDR3 protein: ASSAGLAGEETQY
V gene: TRBV5-4
J gene: TRBJ2-5
D gene: TRBD2
clone size: -

CDR3 protein: ASSLNYGYT
V gene: TRBV7-2
J gene: TRBJ1-2
D gene: -
clone size: -

CDR3 protein: ASSSGGPLH
V gene: TRBV7-3
J gene: TRBJ1-6
D gene: -
clone size: few

CDR3 protein: ASSRDSQRSGTDTQY
V gene: TRBV2
J gene: TRBJ2-3
D gene: TRBD1
clone size: -

CDR3 protein: SAGRGNTEAF
V gene: TRBV29-1
J gene: TRBJ1-1
D gene: -
clone size: -

CDR3 protein: ASKIPGQEEQY
V gene: TRBV6-5
J gene: TRBJ2-7
D gene: TRBD1
clone size: -

CDR3 protein: ASSFGVSGEQY
V gene: TRBV7-9
J gene: TRBJ2-7
D gene: -
clone size: few

CDR3 protein: SVDSGSQETQY
V gene: TRBV29-1
J gene: TRBJ2-5
D gene: TRBD2
clone size: -

CDR3 protein: AYTDRGNEQF
V gene: TRBV30
J gene: TRBJ2-1
D gene: TRBD1
clone size: -

CDR3 protein: ASRRGGEQF
V gene: TRBV2
J gene: TRBJ2-1
D gene: -
clone size: -

CDR3 protein: ASSGAGTDTQY
V gene: TRBV25-1
J gene: TRBJ2-3
D gene: -
clone size: few

CDR3 protein: ASSRRIDRSSYNSPLH
V gene: TRBV4-3
J gene: TRBJ1-6
D gene: -
clone size: few

CDR3 protein: ASSLGDSYSPLH
V gene: TRBV7-2
J gene: TRBJ1-6
D gene: TRBD1
clone size: once

CDR3 protein: SGGTQGWGETQY
V gene: TRBV29-1
J gene: TRBJ2-5
D gene: -
clone size: few

CDR3 protein: SVSRSENQPQH
V gene: TRBV29-1
J gene: TRBJ1-5
D gene: -
clone size: -

CDR3 protein: AWKAQGSYEQY
V gene: TRBV30
J gene: TRBJ2-7
D gene: -
clone size: -

CDR3 protein: ASSQDPGDPQGEQF
V gene: TRBV4-3
J gene: TRBJ2-1
D gene: -
clone size: -

CDR3 protein: AISEVQFSGNTIY
V gene: TRBV10-3
J gene: TRBJ1-3
D gene: -
clone size: -

CDR3 protein: ASSLDTQETQY
V gene: TRBV5-6
J gene: TRBJ2-5
D gene: -
clone size: -

CDR3 protein: ASSPWTGREAF
V gene: TRBV5-6
J gene: TRBJ1-1
D gene: TRBD1
clone size: -

CDR3 protein: SVDEPGQGLNSPLH
V gene: TRBV29-1
J gene: TRBJ1-6
D gene: TRBD1
clone size: -

CDR3 protein: ASSGHTGGATEAF
V gene: TRBV7-2
J gene: TRBJ1-1
D gene: TRBD1
clone size: -

CDR3 protein: ASSPRRGGSETQY
V gene: TRBV5-4
J gene: TRBJ2-5
D gene: TRBD2
clone size: -

CDR3 protein: ASSLYRNTGELF
V gene: TRBV7-2
J gene: TRBJ2-2
D gene: -
clone size: -

CDR3 protein: ASKGGLDLYEQY
V gene: TRBV30
J gene: TRBJ2-7
D gene: -
clone size: -

CDR3 protein: ASSLAQGEDTQY
V gene: TRBV5-1
J gene: TRBJ2-3
D gene: TRBD1
clone size: -

CDR3 protein: SVEDTGNYGYT
V gene: TRBV29-1
J gene: TRBJ1-2
D gene: -
clone size: -

CDR3 protein: ASTLDGDRGYSPLH
V gene: TRBV4-1
J gene: TRBJ1-6
D gene: -
clone size: -

CDR3 protein: ASSSAAGLSTDTQY
V gene: TRBV5-1
J gene: TRBJ2-3
D gene: -
clone size: few

CDR3 protein: SVATGTTNEKLF
V gene: TRBV29-1
J gene: TRBJ1-4
D gene: -
clone size: few

CDR3 protein: AWSSGALGELF
V gene: TRBV30
J gene: TRBJ2-2
D gene: TRBD2
clone size: once

CDR3 protein: SVQSGDGTQY
V gene: TRBV29-1
J gene: TRBJ2-3
D gene: TRBD2
clone size: few

CDR3 protein: ASSPIGAGELF
V gene: TRBV18
J gene: TRBJ2-2
D gene: -
clone size: -

CDR3 protein: SVGGYGNQPQH
V gene: TRBV29-1
J gene: TRBJ1-5
D gene: -
clone size: once

CDR3 protein: ASSAGRQETQY
V gene: TRBV18
J gene: TRBJ2-5
D gene: -
clone size: -

CDR3 protein: AWSVTDYNSPLH
V gene: TRBV30
J gene: TRBJ1-6
D gene: -
clone size: few

CDR3 protein: ASSVDPVQRDYGYT
V gene: TRBV9
J gene: TRBJ1-2
D gene: -
clone size: -

CDR3 protein: ASSRGGPNSPLH
V gene: TRBV5-4
J gene: TRBJ1-6
D gene: -
clone size: -

CDR3 protein: ASSPMEDFTDTQY
V gene: TRBV18
J gene: TRBJ2-3
D gene: -
clone size: few

CDR3 protein: ASSPRQKLDYGYT
V gene: TRBV4-2
J gene: TRBJ1-2
D gene: -
clone size: -